This paragraph reports one T cell receptor (beta chain). The antigen remains unidentified. V gave up 4 bases and J gave up 10 bases; unmatched junction bases: 4. CDR1 is SGHNT and CDR2 is YYREEE in the germline V gene (reference sequence). The CDR3 spans 14 residues. A J-beta primer mix and a sample-barcoded 5' primer were used in a second PCR of roughly 7 to 12 cycles. MiXCR was run by TCRdb on the 5' RACE reads, yielding one entry per CDR3 protein. Among hundreds of thousands of distinct CDR3 sequences, 20% to 25% were seen once, and the ten largest hold roughly 3.9%. Isolation per sample recovered at least 7 million PBMCs. This sample was included in a study of blood T cells in healthy people across ages. Overall study findings and caveats: CMV infection status of these donors was not known. Since the PBMCs were unsorted, naive and antigen-experienced cells could not be conclusively compared.

Sequencing used blood. The clonotype comes from a man in his 70s in good health. V is TRBV5-4 and J is TRBJ2-1; 14 bases line up with TRBD2. DNA of the CDR3: TGTGCCAGCAGCGCGGGACTAGCGGGAGAAGAGCAGTTCTTC. Protein product: CASSAGLAGEEQFF.